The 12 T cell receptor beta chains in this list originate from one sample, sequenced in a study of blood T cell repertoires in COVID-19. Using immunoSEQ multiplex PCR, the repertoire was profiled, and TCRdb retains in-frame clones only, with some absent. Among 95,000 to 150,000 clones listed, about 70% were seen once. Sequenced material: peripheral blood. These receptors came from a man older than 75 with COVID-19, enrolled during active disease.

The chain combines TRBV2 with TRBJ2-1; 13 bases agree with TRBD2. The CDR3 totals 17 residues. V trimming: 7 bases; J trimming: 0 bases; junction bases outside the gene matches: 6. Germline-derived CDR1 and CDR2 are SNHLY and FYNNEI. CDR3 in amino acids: CASKGLAGDSSYNEQFF. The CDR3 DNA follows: TGTGCCAGCAAAGGACTAGCGGGAGATTCCTCCTACAATGAGCAGTTCTTC.

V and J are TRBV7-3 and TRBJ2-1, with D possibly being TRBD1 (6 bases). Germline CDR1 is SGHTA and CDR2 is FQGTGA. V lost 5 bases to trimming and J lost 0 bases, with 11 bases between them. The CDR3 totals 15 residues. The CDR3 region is CASSPQGSSYNEQFF. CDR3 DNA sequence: TGTGCCAGCAGCCCGCAGGGGAGCTCCTACAATGAGCAGTTCTTC.

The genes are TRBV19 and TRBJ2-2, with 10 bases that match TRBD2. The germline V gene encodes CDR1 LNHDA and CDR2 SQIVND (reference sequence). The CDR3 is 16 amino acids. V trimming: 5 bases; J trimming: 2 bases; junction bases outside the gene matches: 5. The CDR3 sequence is CASSVRTSGNTGELFF. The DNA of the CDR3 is TGTGCCAGTAGTGTCCGGACTAGCGGAAACACCGGGGAGCTGTTTTTT.

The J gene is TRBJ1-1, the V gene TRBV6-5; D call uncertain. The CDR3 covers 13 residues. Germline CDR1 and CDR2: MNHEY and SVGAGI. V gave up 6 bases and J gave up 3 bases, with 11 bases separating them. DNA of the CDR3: TGTGCCAGCAGGGAGGCGATGGACACTGAAGCTTTCTTT. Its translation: CASREAMDTEAFF.

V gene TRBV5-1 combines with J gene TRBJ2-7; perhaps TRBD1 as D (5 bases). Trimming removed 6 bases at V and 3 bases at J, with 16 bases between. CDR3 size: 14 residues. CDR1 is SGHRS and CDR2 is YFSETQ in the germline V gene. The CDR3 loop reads CASTPEYDSYEQYF. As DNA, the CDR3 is TGCGCCAGCACCCCTGAATATGACAGCTACGAGCAGTACTTC.

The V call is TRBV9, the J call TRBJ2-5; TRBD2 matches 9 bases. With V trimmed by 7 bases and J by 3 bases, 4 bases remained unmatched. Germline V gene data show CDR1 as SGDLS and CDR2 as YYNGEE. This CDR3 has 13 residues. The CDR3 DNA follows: TGTGCCAGCGGCAGACTAGCGGAAGAGACCCAGTACTTC. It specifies CASGRLAEETQYF.

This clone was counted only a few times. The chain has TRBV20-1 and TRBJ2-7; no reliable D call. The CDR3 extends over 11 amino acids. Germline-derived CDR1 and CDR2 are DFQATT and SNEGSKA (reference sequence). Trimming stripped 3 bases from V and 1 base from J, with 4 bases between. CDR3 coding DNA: TGCAGTGCTAGGTTATCCTACGAGCAGTACTTC. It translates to CSARLSYEQYF.

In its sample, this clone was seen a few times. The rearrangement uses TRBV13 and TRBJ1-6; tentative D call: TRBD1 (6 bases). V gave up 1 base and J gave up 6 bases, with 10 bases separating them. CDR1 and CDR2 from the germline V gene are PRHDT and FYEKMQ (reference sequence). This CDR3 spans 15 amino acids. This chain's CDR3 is CASSLESGVNSPLHF. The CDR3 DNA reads TGTGCCAGCAGCTTAGAATCAGGGGTTAATTCACCCCTCCACTTT.

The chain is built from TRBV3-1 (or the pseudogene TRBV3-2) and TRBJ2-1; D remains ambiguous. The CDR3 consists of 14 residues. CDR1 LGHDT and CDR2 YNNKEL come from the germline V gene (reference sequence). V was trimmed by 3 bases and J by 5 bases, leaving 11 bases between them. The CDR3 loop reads CASSHGTANNEQFF. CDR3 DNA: TGTGCCAGCAGCCATGGCACAGCTAACAATGAGCAGTTCTTC.

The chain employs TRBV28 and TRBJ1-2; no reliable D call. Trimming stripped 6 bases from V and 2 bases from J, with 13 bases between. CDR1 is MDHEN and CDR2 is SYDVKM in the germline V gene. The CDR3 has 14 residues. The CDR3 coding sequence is TGTGCCAGCAGATTGGCCTGGAGAAACTATGGCTACACCTTC. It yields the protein CASRLAWRNYGYTF.

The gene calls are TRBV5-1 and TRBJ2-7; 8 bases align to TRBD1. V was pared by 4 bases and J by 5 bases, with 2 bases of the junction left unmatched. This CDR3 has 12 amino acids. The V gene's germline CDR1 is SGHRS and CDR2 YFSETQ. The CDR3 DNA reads TGCGCCAGCAGCCGACAGGGGAACGAGCAGTACTTC. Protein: CASSRQGNEQYF.

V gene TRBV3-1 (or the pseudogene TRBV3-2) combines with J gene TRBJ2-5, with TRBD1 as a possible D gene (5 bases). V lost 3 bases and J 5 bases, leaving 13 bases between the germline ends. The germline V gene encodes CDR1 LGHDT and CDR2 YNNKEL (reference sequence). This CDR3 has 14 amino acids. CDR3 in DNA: TGTGCCAGCAGCCATAATCAGGGTGCGGAGACCCAGTACTTC. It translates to CASSHNQGAETQYF.